This TCR beta chain was profiled in a study of T cells in Graves' hyperthyroidism and ophthalmopathy. The CDR3 has 15 amino acids. V lost 1 base, J lost 3 bases, and 7 bases lay in between. CDR1 is MNHEY, CDR2 SMNVEV, per germline (reference sequence). At least ten counts were recorded for this clonotype. Its antigen is currently unknown. The investigators amplified TCR beta CDR3 regions from RNA transcripts. A first-round RT-PCR of the TCR CDR3 used the HTBI primer set. Each CDR3 protein gets one entry after TCRdb re-called the multiplex PCR reads with MiXCR. The sample contains more than 500,000 distinct CDR3 sequences, about 16% of which appear only once. Study-level results: Clonotypes that were expanded in thyroid above 0.001 mostly appeared in blood too. The model predicted ophthalmopathy a median around 6 months before onset.

The sequenced material came from blood. The source is a woman in her twenties or thirties with Graves' ophthalmopathy. The gene calls are TRBV27 and TRBJ1-6; no definite D call. CDR3 DNA sequence: TGTGCCAGCAGTTTATGGGCAGGCTATAATTCACCCCTCCACTTT. Its protein product is CASSLWAGYNSPLHF.